The rows below give T cell receptor beta chains drawn from one sample of a study of T cells in Graves' hyperthyroidism and ophthalmopathy. TCRdb reanalysed the multiplex PCR reads using MiXCR and keeps one entry per CDR3 protein. The sample holds 360,000 or so distinct CDR3 sequences, over 12% seen once. Sequenced material: blood. The receptors stem from a woman aged 55-70 years with Graves' ophthalmopathy. Both conserved end residues are part of each CDR3. The order of the fields is D gene, clone size, V gene, J gene, CDR3 protein, CDR3 DNA. A D gene is named only where the DNA matches it firmly. A clone size is listed for some rows: how often the clone was seen (once, few, many), or a class if it is expanded.

D: TRBD2
size: many
V: TRBV20-1
J: TRBJ2-7
CDR3: CSARAFTSGSPYEQYF
DNA: TGCAGTGCTAGAGCATTTACCAGCGGGAGTCCTTACGAGCAGTACTTC

D: NA
size: few
V: TRBV3-1
J: TRBJ1-6
CDR3: CASSLLAGRRGTLHF
DNA: TGTGCCAGCAGCCTCTTAGCGGGACGCCGGGGGACCCTCCACTTT

D: NA
size: NA
V: TRBV2
J: TRBJ2-1
CDR3: CASSEEAGDEQFF
DNA: TGTGCCAGCAGTGAAGAGGCTGGAGATGAGCAGTTCTTC

D: NA
size: NA
V: TRBV10-3
J: TRBJ1-3
CDR3: CATRSLDSGNTIYF
DNA: TGTGCCACCCGTAGTTTGGACTCTGGAAACACCATATATTTT

D: NA
size: many
V: TRBV7-8
J: TRBJ2-2
CDR3: CASSLAGGAGRNTGELFF
DNA: TGTGCCAGCAGCTTAGCGGGGGGGGCAGGACGGAACACCGGGGAGCTGTTTTTT

D: NA
size: NA
V: TRBV6-2/TRBV6-3
J: TRBJ1-6
CDR3: CASSRAGTRSSPLHF
DNA: TGTGCCAGCAGCCGTGCCGGGACACGGAGTTCACCCCTCCACTTT

D: NA
size: many
V: TRBV11-2
J: TRBJ2-2
CDR3: CASSLVTNPTGELFF
DNA: TGTGCCAGCAGCTTGGTCACCAACCCGACGGGGGAGCTGTTTTTT

D: NA
size: many
V: TRBV2
J: TRBJ2-3
CDR3: CASRDIGAEPTGTQYF
DNA: TGTGCCAGCAGAGACATCGGAGCGGAACCCACGGGTACGCAGTATTTT

D: NA
size: many
V: TRBV5-1
J: TRBJ1-4
CDR3: CASRGGTNEKLFF
DNA: TGCGCCAGCAGAGGAGGAACTAATGAAAAACTGTTTTTT

D: NA
size: many
V: TRBV5-6
J: TRBJ2-7
CDR3: CASSRARGSYEQYF
DNA: TGTGCCAGCAGCCGGGCCCGAGGATCCTACGAGCAGTACTTC

D: NA
size: NA
V: TRBV10-1
J: TRBJ2-7
CDR3: CASSGPGDTYEQYF
DNA: TGCGCCAGCAGTGGTCCAGGGGACACCTACGAGCAGTACTTC

D: TRBD2
size: many
V: TRBV28
J: TRBJ2-3
CDR3: CASSGGLADRTDTQYF
DNA: TGTGCCAGCAGTGGAGGACTAGCGGACCGCACAGATACGCAGTATTTT

D: TRBD1
size: many
V: TRBV25-1
J: TRBJ2-2
CDR3: CASSDYRQGLFF
DNA: TGTGCCAGCAGTGATTACCGACAGGGGCTGTTTTTT

D: NA
size: many
V: TRBV28
J: TRBJ2-3
CDR3: CASIRRRAVQDTQYF
DNA: TGTGCCAGCATCCGACGGCGGGCAGTGCAGGATACGCAGTATTTT

D: NA
size: NA
V: TRBV4-1
J: TRBJ2-7
CDR3: CASSQERSYEQYF
DNA: TGCGCCAGCAGCCAAGAGCGAAGTTACGAGCAGTACTTC

D: NA
size: few
V: TRBV7-3
J: TRBJ2-1
CDR3: CASSLTGPGGSNYNEQFF
DNA: TGTGCCAGCAGCTTAACGGGGCCCGGGGGCTCAAATTACAATGAGCAGTTCTTC

D: NA
size: many
V: TRBV9
J: TRBJ2-5
CDR3: CASSAQGFETQYF
DNA: TGTGCCAGCAGCGCCCAGGGATTCGAGACCCAGTACTTC

D: TRBD2
size: many
V: TRBV5-1
J: TRBJ2-4
CDR3: CASSRELAGGIQYF
DNA: TGCGCCAGCAGCCGAGAACTAGCGGGAGGAATTCAGTACTTC

D: TRBD1
size: many
V: TRBV5-1
J: TRBJ2-1
CDR3: CASSFGQGSYNEQFF
DNA: TGCGCCAGCAGCTTCGGACAGGGGTCCTACAATGAGCAGTTCTTC

D: NA
size: many
V: TRBV27
J: TRBJ2-1
CDR3: CASSFSSRNEQFF
DNA: TGTGCCAGCAGTTTTAGCTCTCGGAATGAGCAGTTCTTC

D: NA
size: few
V: TRBV29-1
J: TRBJ2-7
CDR3: CSVAKTSGFSYEQYF
DNA: TGCAGCGTTGCCAAGACTAGTGGGTTTAGCTACGAGCAGTACTTC

D: NA
size: once
V: TRBV2
J: TRBJ2-7
CDR3: CASSEGRGDEQYF
DNA: TGTGCCAGCAGTGAGGGCAGGGGGGACGAGCAGTACTTC